Below are 27 T cell receptor beta chains sequenced from a single sample in a study of CD8 T cells in ankylosing spondylitis. TCRdb analysed the 5' RACE reads with MiXCR anew, one entry per CDR3 protein. Among about 280,000 distinct CDR3 sequences listed, around 18% were seen once. Sequenced: blood, either unsorted or a sorted T cell fraction (not recorded which). These receptors all come from a male donor with ankylosing spondylitis or in good health (not recorded which).

This clonotype has more than one count but fewer than ten. This chain uses TRBV2 with TRBJ2-3, with 7 positions matching TRBD2. The ends lost 9 bases at V and 5 bases at J; junction bases unmatched: 11. Germline CDR1 is SNHLY and CDR2 is FYNNEI. The CDR3 contains 14 residues. The CDR3 region has the DNA TGTGCCAGTAAGCGGGGCCGTTCGGTAGATACGCAGTATTTT. As protein: CASKRGRSVDTQYF.

A remark on this clonotype: Given a much more abundant clone one base away, this may be a read error. The CDR3 region has the DNA TGTGCCAGCAGCGGGGACGGAATCTACAATGAGCAGTTCTTC. This gives the protein CASSGDGIYNEQFF. The J gene is TRBJ2-1, the V gene TRBV9, with D possibly being TRBD1 or TRBD2 (5 bases each). The CDR3 consists of 14 residues. Germline-derived CDR1 and CDR2 are SGDLS and YYNGEE. V was pared by 3 bases and J by 3 bases, with 10 bases between.

This clonotype was found once. The V and J genes are TRBV19 and TRBJ2-1, with a weak D call TRBD1 (5 bases). This CDR3 comprises 11 residues. Germline lookup yields CDR1 LNHDA and CDR2 SQIVND (reference sequence). V dropped 10 bases and J dropped 8 bases, with 12 bases sitting between them. The CDR3: CATSRVDEQFF. CDR3 nucleotides: TGTGCCACATCCAGGGTAGATGAGCAGTTCTTC.

The CDR3 protein is CATSDYRGTTDTQYF. Here the CDR3 DNA reads TGTGCCACCAGTGATTACAGGGGAACCACAGATACGCAGTATTTT. The J gene is TRBJ2-3, the V gene TRBV24-1; 7 bases line up with TRBD1. Germline V gene data show CDR1 as KGHDR and CDR2 as SFDVKD. This CDR3 is built from 15 residues. V was pared by 2 bases and J by 2 bases, with 3 bases of the junction left unmatched.

This clonotype was counted a few times. The rearrangement joins TRBV6-2 or TRBV6-3 to TRBJ2-2, with TRBD2 matching over 15 bases. The CDR3 sequence is 21 residues long. Germline V gives CDR1 MNHEY, CDR2 SVGEGT. After removal of 6 bases from V and 6 bases from J, the junction contained 20 bases not matched to a gene. CDR3 loop: CASSPRGPLGLAGGRAGELFF. The CDR3 DNA is TGTGCCAGCAGCCCCCGGGGACCCCTGGGACTAGCGGGGGGTAGGGCCGGGGAGCTGTTTTTT.

The CDR3 sequence is CASSTRDRMYEQYV. The CDR3 region has the DNA TGTGCCAGCAGCACACGGGACAGGATGTACGAGCAGTACGTC. This sequence joins TRBV21-1 and TRBJ2-7; the table's D call TRBD1 went unverified against the DNA. TRBV21-1 is deemed a pseudogene. CDR3 length: 14 residues.

J is TRBJ2-7 and V is TRBV28, with D unresolved. The CDR3 sequence is 14 residues long. Trimming took 4 bases from V and 4 from J, leaving 14 bases between them. The germline V gene encodes CDR1 MDHEN and CDR2 SYDVKM. Here the CDR3 reads CASSSQVWGYEQYV. CDR3 sequence (DNA): TGTGCCAGCAGTTCACAAGTATGGGGTTACGAGCAGTACGTC.

This clonotype was counted at least ten times. This chain connects TRBV10-3 to TRBJ2-1, with D unclear. This CDR3 has 14 amino acids. The ends were cut back, 0 bases at V and 4 bases at J, with 7 bases in the middle. CDR1 is ENHRY and CDR2 is SYGVKD in the germline V gene. CDR3 region: CAISESRSYNEQFF. The CDR3 coding sequence is TGTGCCATCAGTGAGTCCCGGAGTTACAATGAGCAGTTCTTC.

The chain employs TRBV5-1 and TRBJ1-4, with D possibly being TRBD1 (5 bases). CDR3 length equals 15 residues. Germline CDR1 reads SGHRS; CDR2 reads YFSETQ. The V end was cut by 0 bases, the J end by 8 bases, with 14 bases between. CDR3 nucleotide sequence: TGCGCCAGCAGCTTGGTTTCCAGGGTGGAGGAAAAACTGTTTTTT. The encoded protein is CASSLVSRVEEKLFF.

CDR3 in amino acids: CASSLVRRGGTDTQYF. CDR3 DNA: TGTGCCAGCAGCTTAGTTCGGCGGGGGGGCACAGATACGCAGTATTTT. This chain joins TRBV7-2 and TRBJ2-3; TRBD2 matches 8 bases. CDR1 is SGHTA and CDR2 is FQGNSA in the germline V gene. The length of the CDR3 is 16 residues. V lost 1 base to trimming and J lost 1 base; unmatched junction nucleotides: 4.

At least ten counts were recorded for this clonotype. The rearrangement links TRBV5-1 to TRBJ2-1, with 8 bases that match TRBD1. Germline V gene sequence: CDR1 SGHRS, CDR2 YFSETQ. The CDR3 runs 15 residues. J lost 3 bases, V lost 3 bases, and 5 bases had no gene match. The CDR3 sequence is CASSSTGVSYNEQFF. The CDR3, as DNA: TGCGCCAGCAGCTCGACAGGGGTTAGCTACAATGAGCAGTTCTTC.

The gene calls are TRBV12-3 or TRBV12-4 and TRBJ1-2; 7 bases align to TRBD1. The length of the CDR3 is 14 residues. The J segment lost 7 bases and the V segment lost 6 bases, leaving 11 bases of the junction unmatched. Here the CDR3 DNA reads TGTGCCAGCAGCCCCATTACAGGGGTGGCTGGCTACACCTTC. Its protein is CASSPITGVAGYTF.

The genes are TRBV5-1 and TRBJ2-1; 9 positions match TRBD2. The CDR3 sequence is 15 residues long. Germline lookup yields CDR1 SGHRS and CDR2 YFSETQ. Trimming removed 0 bases from V and 9 bases from J; junction bases left unmatched: 7. CDR3 sequence: CASSLAASGKVEQFF. The CDR3 DNA sequence: TGCGCCAGCAGCTTGGCAGCTAGCGGGAAGGTTGAGCAGTTCTTC. The full variable domain, completed using reference TRBV5-1 and TRBJ2-1, is KAGVTQTPRYLIKTRGQQVTLSCSPISGHRSVSWYQQTPGQGLQFLFEYFSETQRNKGNFPGRFSGRQFSNSRSEMNVSTLELGDSALYLCASSLAASGKVEQFFGPGTRLTVL.

This clonotype was seen a few times. The chain links TRBV7-6 to TRBJ1-6; D may be TRBD1 (6 bases). CDR1 is SGHVS and CDR2 is FNYEAQ in the germline V gene. CDR3 length: 15 amino acids. Trimming removed 2 bases from V and 8 bases from J, with 13 bases in between. CDR3 in DNA: TGTGCCAGCAGCTTATCCGACAGGTTTGATTCACCCCTCCACTTT. It codes for CASSLSDRFDSPLHF.

CDR3 in DNA: TGTGCCAGCAGCCATGGCTTGACTGAAGCTTTCTTT. Translated: CASSHGLTEAFF. The chain recombines TRBV7-2 with TRBJ1-1; D is ambiguous. The V gene lost 5 bases and the J gene lost 5 bases, with 9 bases spanning the gap. The CDR3 totals 12 residues. Per germline, CDR1 SGHTA and CDR2 FQGNSA. The full variable domain, with the rest looked up from reference TRBV7-2 and TRBJ1-1, is GAGVSQSPSNKVTEKGKDVELRCDPISGHTALYWYRQSLGQGLEFLIYFQGNSAPDKSGLPSDRFSAERTGGSVSTLTIQRTQQEDSAVYLCASSHGLTEAFFGQGTRLTVV.

This clonotype occurred a few times. The chain recombines TRBV12-3 or TRBV12-4 with TRBJ1-5; D remains ambiguous. Deletions cut 5 bases from V and 1 base from J, with 9 bases between. The CDR3 runs to 14 residues. Here the CDR3 DNA reads TGTGCCAGCAGTCTGAGGGCAAGCAATCAGCCCCAGCATTTT. Translating it yields CASSLRASNQPQHF.

This clonotype was detected a few times. The chain combines TRBV12-3 or TRBV12-4 with TRBJ2-3; D is unresolved. The CDR3 is 15 residues long. The V and J ends lost 6 bases and 8 bases respectively, with 21 bases between them. CDR3: CASSFPGMGRATQYF. CDR3 bases: TGTGCCAGCAGCTTCCCTGGCATGGGTAGGGCTACGCAGTATTTT.

For this clonotype: One junction end does not reproduce the germline sequence, and a read error may be involved. The CDR3 region has the DNA TGTGCCATCAGCCCGGGGACAGTCGAGAACATTCAGTACTTC. It yields the protein CAISPGTVENIQYF. The genes are TRBV5-6 and TRBJ2-4; 7 bases fit TRBD1. CDR1 is SGHDT, CDR2 YYEEEE, per germline. The CDR3 has 14 residues.

This clonotype was observed a handful of times. This chain joins TRBV12-3 or TRBV12-4 and TRBJ2-1; D call uncertain. V lost 2 bases and J 3 bases, leaving 11 bases between the germline ends. CDR3 size: 15 residues. CDR3 protein: CASSLTPGRYNEQFF. The CDR3, as DNA: TGTGCCAGCAGTTTAACCCCAGGTCGCTACAATGAGCAGTTCTTC.

The rearrangement uses TRBV7-2 and TRBJ1-5; D is ambiguous. V lost 2 bases and J lost 6, with 5 bases in between. Germline lookup yields CDR1 SGHTA and CDR2 FQGNSA. The CDR3 totals 12 residues. The CDR3 loop reads CASSLRSQPQHF. The CDR3 DNA sequence: TGTGCCAGCAGCTTACGGAGTCAGCCCCAGCATTTT.

The rearrangement links TRBV24-1 to TRBJ1-1, with D uncertain. Trimming shortened V by 6 bases and J by 0 bases, and 13 bases separated the two germline ends. CDR1 is KGHDR and CDR2 is SFDVKD in the germline V gene. CDR3 length: 15 residues. CDR3 residues: CATSYSGNLNTEAFF. The CDR3 coding sequence is TGTGCCACCAGTTATTCGGGGAACTTGAACACTGAAGCTTTCTTT.

This clonotype was seen more than once but under ten times. This chain uses TRBV11-2 with TRBJ2-7; 7 bases map to TRBD1. CDR1 and CDR2 (germline): SGHAT, FQNNGV. V lost 4 bases and J lost 0; bases outside the gene matches: 3. This CDR3 has 14 residues. Here the CDR3 reads CASSWGTDSYEQYV. CDR3 sequence (DNA): TGTGCCAGCAGCTGGGGGACAGACTCCTACGAGCAGTACGTC.

The chain has TRBV13 and TRBJ2-1, with TRBD2 matching over 11 bases. Germline V lookup: CDR1 PRHDT, CDR2 FYEKMQ (reference sequence). This CDR3 contains 19 residues. Germline trimming cut 5 bases from V and 7 bases from J; bases unmatched to any gene: 19. The CDR3 spells CASSLIGSSGGRSRNEQFF. In DNA, the CDR3 is TGTGCCAGCAGCCTGATAGGGTCTAGCGGGGGGCGGTCACGGAATGAGCAGTTCTTC.

In its sample, this clonotype was seen many times. This sequence joins TRBV20-1 and TRBJ2-1; perhaps TRBD2 as D (6 bases). The germline CDR1 and CDR2 sequences are DFQATT and SNEGSKA (reference sequence). This CDR3 contains 14 residues. Trimming took off 3 bases at V and 8 bases at J, with 17 bases between the two ends. CDR3: CSASDPRLDDEQFF. In nucleotides, the CDR3 is TGCAGTGCTAGCGACCCCCGACTAGATGATGAGCAGTTCTTC.

This clonotype has ten or more counts. This chain connects TRBV20-1 to TRBJ2-3; D uncertain. The CDR3 contains 14 residues. Deletions cut 0 bases from V and 1 base from J, with 8 bases between. Germline V gene sequence: CDR1 DFQATT, CDR2 SNEGSKA (reference sequence). The CDR3 loop reads CSARDWRGTDTQYF. The CDR3 DNA is TGCAGTGCTAGAGACTGGAGAGGCACAGATACGCAGTATTTT.

This chain links TRBV7-2 with TRBJ2-1; 7 bases are shared with TRBD1. The germline V gene encodes CDR1 SGHTA and CDR2 FQGNSA. J lost 3 bases, V lost 1 base, and 6 bases had no gene match. The CDR3 has 16 amino acids. The CDR3 protein is CASSLGTGADYNEQFF. DNA of the CDR3: TGTGCCAGCAGCTTAGGTACAGGGGCCGACTACAATGAGCAGTTCTTC. Supplemented by reference TRBV7-2 and TRBJ2-1, the full variable domain reads GAGVSQSPSNKVTEKGKDVELRCDPISGHTALYWYRQSLGQGLEFLIYFQGNSAPDKSGLPSDRFSAERTGGSVSTLTIQRTQQEDSAVYLCASSLGTGADYNEQFFGPGTRLTVL.

CDR3 coding DNA: TGTGCCAGCAGTTTATCGGCGGGCGGGGTGAGAGAGACCCAGTACTTC. Protein: CASSLSAGGVRETQYF. V usage is TRBV27 and J usage is TRBJ2-5, with D tentatively TRBD2 (6 bases). The CDR3 is made up of 16 amino acids. Trimming left V 0 bases short and J 4 bases short, with 15 bases between. Looked up from germline, CDR1 is MNHEY and CDR2 is SMNVEV (reference sequence).